A single sample is the source of the 10 T cell receptor beta chains below, sequenced in a study of T cells in Graves' hyperthyroidism and ophthalmopathy. RNA transcripts provided the source from which TCR beta CDR3 regions were amplified. Initially, a first-round RT-PCR of the TCR CDR3 employed the HTBI primer set. TCRdb itself ran the multiplex PCR reads through MiXCR, one entry per CDR3 protein. The data show some 510,000 distinct CDR3 sequences, roughly 50% seen once. The source material was peripheral blood or thyroid tissue (not recorded which). Source of these receptors: a woman younger than 35 with Graves' hyperthyroidism.

V usage is TRBV5-1 and J usage is TRBJ2-2; D call uncertain. Germline CDR1 reads SGHRS; CDR2 reads YFSETQ. V lost 3 bases and J 4 bases, leaving 7 bases between the germline ends. This CDR3 has 13 amino acids. CDR3: CASSSTVTGELFF. CDR3 nucleotides: TGCGCCAGCAGCTCGACTGTCACCGGGGAGCTGTTTTTT.

The rearrangement joins TRBV25-1 to TRBJ1-1; 9 positions agree with TRBD1. The trim removed 3 bases at V and 5 bases at J, leaving 7 bases unmatched. This CDR3 region has 15 residues. Germline-derived CDR1 and CDR2 are MGHDK and SYGVNS. In DNA, the CDR3 is TGTGCCAGCAGTGACGGACAGGGGCAGCCAACTGAAGCTTTCTTT. This translates into CASSDGQGQPTEAFF.

This clonotype showed up just a few times. The rearrangement uses TRBV7-2 and TRBJ1-3, with unresolved D. The CDR3 is 16 residues long. Trimming removed 7 bases at V and 1 base at J, with 17 bases between. The germline V gene encodes CDR1 SGHTA and CDR2 FQGNSA. The CDR3: CASTPTADYSGNTIYF. The CDR3 nucleotides are TGTGCCAGCACGCCCACCGCGGATTATTCTGGAAACACCATATATTTT.

With respect to this clonotype: The junction departs from germline at one end; a sequencing error may be responsible. V gene TRBV10-3 combines with J gene TRBJ1-1; 7 bases are a match to TRBD1. Looked up from germline, CDR1 is ENHRY and CDR2 is SYGVKD. The CDR3 has 14 amino acids. DNA of the CDR3: TGTGCCAGCAGTGACAGGGTCTTCAACACTGAAGCTTTCTTT. Its protein product is CASSDRVFNTEAFF.

The rearrangement uses TRBV10-3 and TRBJ2-7; 9 bases agree with TRBD1. The germline V gene has CDR1 ENHRY and CDR2 SYGVKD. With V trimmed by 10 bases and J by 6 bases, 13 bases remained unmatched. The CDR3 sequence is 14 residues long. The CDR3 sequence is CASSFGQGTSEQYF. CDR3 sequence (DNA): TGTGCCAGCAGCTTCGGACAGGGGACATCCGAGCAGTACTTC.

This clonotype was detected only a few times. The chain has TRBV19 and TRBJ1-5, with TRBD1 identical over 10 bases. This CDR3 is 14 amino acids long. With V trimmed by 8 bases and J by 6 bases, 7 bases remained unmatched. Germline loops: CDR1 LNHDA, CDR2 SQIVND (reference sequence). CDR3 in DNA: TGTGCCAGTCAACCGGGACAGGGGACTCAGCCCCAGCATTTT. This encodes CASQPGQGTQPQHF.

This clonotype has only a few counts. The gene calls are TRBV7-8 and TRBJ1-2; D gene ambiguous. The CDR3 is made up of 13 amino acids. Per the germline V gene, CDR1 is SGHVS and CDR2 is FQNEAQ. The germline V and J ends were trimmed by 5 bases and 8 bases, with 15 bases remaining between them. The CDR3 DNA is TGTGCCAGCAGCCTTTCCGGGAGGCGAGGCTACACCTTC. Translation gives CASSLSGRRGYTF.

This clonotype was counted ten times or more. The gene calls are TRBV7-2 and TRBJ1-3; D is ambiguous. Germline-derived CDR1 and CDR2 are SGHTA and FQGNSA. Trimming shortened V by 1 base and J by 4 bases, and 2 bases separated the two germline ends. The length of the CDR3 is 12 residues. The CDR3 sequence is CASSLGGNTIYF. In DNA, the CDR3 is TGTGCCAGCAGCTTAGGCGGAAACACCATATATTTT.

In regard to this clonotype: Compared with germline, one end of the junction differs, possibly owing to a read error. This sequence joins TRBV7-6 and TRBJ2-7; 9 bases are shared with TRBD2. There are 17 residues in the CDR3. Germline CDR1 reads SGHVS; CDR2 reads FNYEAQ. CDR3 coding DNA: TGTGCCAGCAGCGCAGGACTAGCGTTCGGGACCTCCTACCAGCAGTACTTC. Translated, it gives CASSAGLAFGTSYQQYF.

J is TRBJ2-7 and V is TRBV4-3, with D possibly matching TRBD2 (5 bases). The CDR3 has 15 amino acids. V shed 1 base and J shed 3 bases, with 13 bases lying between them. The germline V gene encodes CDR1 LGHNA and CDR2 YSLEER. In DNA, the CDR3 is TGCGCCAGCAGCCAAGCTCAAGGACTCGGCTACGAGCAGTACTTC. Its translation is CASSQAQGLGYEQYF.